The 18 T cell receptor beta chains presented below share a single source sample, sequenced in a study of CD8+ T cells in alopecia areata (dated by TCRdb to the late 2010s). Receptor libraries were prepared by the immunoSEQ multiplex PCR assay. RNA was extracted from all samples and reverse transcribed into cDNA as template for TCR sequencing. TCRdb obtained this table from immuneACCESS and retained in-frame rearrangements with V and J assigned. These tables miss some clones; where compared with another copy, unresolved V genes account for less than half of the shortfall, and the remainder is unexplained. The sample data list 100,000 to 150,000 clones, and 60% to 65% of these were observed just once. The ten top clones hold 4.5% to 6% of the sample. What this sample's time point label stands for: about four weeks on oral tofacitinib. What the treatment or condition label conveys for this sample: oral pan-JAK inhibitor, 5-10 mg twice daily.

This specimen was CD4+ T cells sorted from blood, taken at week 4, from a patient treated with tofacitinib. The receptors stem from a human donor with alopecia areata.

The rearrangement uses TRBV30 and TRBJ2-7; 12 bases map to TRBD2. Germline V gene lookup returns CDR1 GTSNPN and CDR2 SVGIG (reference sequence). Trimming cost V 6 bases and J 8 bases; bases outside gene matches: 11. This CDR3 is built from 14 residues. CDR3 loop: CACWTRTSGTQQYF. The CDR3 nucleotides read TGTGCCTGCTGGACGAGGACTAGCGGGACCCAGCAGTACTTC.

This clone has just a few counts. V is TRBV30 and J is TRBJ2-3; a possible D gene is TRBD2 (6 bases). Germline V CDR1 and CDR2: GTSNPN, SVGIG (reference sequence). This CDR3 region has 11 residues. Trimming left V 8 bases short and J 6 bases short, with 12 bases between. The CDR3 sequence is CARGGVDTQYF. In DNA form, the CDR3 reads TGTGCCAGAGGAGGGGTCGATACGCAGTATTTT.

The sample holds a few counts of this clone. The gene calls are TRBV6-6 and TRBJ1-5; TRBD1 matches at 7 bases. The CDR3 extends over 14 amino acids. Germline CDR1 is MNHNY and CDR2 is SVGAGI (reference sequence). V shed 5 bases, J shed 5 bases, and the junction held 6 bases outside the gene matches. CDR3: CASSTQGGDQPQHF. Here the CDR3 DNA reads TGTGCCAGCAGTACCCAGGGGGGGGATCAGCCCCAGCATTTT.

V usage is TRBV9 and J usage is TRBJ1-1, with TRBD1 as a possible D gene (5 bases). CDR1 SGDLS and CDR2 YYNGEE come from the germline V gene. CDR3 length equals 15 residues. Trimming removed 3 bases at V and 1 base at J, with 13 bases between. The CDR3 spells CASSAVTGTNTEAFF. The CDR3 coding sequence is TGTGCCAGCAGCGCGGTGACCGGGACGAACACTGAAGCTTTCTTT.

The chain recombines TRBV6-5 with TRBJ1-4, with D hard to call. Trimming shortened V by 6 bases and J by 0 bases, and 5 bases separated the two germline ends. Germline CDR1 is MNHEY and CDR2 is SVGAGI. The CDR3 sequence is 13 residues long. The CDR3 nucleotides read TGTGCCAGCAGGATTTCAACTAATGAAAAACTGTTTTTT. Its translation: CASRISTNEKLFF.

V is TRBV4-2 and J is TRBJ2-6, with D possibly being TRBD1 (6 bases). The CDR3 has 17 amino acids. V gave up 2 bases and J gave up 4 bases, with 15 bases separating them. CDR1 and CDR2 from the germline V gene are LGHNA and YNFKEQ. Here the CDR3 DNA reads TGTGCCAGCAGCCAATCTCTCGCAGGGGCCGGGGCCAACGTCCTGACTTTC. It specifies CASSQSLAGAGANVLTF.

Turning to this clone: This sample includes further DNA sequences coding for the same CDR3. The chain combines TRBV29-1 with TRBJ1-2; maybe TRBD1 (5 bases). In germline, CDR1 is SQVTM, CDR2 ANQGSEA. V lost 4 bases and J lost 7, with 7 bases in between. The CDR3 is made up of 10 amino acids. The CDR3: CSVGDSGYTF. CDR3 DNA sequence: TGCAGCGTTGGGGACTCTGGCTACACCTTC. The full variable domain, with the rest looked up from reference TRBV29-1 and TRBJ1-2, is SAVISQKPSRDICQRGTSLTIQCQVDSQVTMMFWYRQQPGQSLTLIATANQGSEATYESGFVIDKFPISRPNLTFSTLTVSNMSPEDSSIYLCSVGDSGYTFGSGTRLTVV.

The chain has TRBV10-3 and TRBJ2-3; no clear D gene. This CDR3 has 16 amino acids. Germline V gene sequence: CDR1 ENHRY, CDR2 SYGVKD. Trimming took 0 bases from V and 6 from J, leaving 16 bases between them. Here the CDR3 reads CAISESTTATSDTQYF. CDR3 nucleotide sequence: TGTGCCATCAGTGAGTCGACAACGGCTACGTCGGATACGCAGTATTTT.

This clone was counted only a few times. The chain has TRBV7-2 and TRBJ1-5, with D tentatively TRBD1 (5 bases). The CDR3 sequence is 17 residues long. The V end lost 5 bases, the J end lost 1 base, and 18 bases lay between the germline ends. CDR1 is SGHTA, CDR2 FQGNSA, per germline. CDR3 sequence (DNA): TGTGCCAGCAGCCTTTATGCGGGGGGGATAAGCAATCAGCCCCAGCATTTT. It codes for CASSLYAGGISNQPQHF.

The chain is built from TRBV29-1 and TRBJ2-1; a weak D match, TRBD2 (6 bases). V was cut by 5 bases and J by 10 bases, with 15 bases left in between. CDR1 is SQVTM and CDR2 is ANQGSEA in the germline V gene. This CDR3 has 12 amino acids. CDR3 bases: TGCAGCGTTACAAGCTGGGGGGAGGAGCAGTTCTTC. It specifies CSVTSWGEEQFF.

CDR3 in amino acids: CASSFRRGSTGELFF. CDR3 nucleotides: TGTGCCAGCAGCTTTCGGCGGGGATCGACCGGGGAGCTGTTTTTT. This chain uses TRBV7-2 with TRBJ2-2; weak D call: TRBD2 (6 bases). The V end lost 3 bases, the J end lost 5 bases, and 13 bases lay between the germline ends. CDR3 length: 15 amino acids. Germline-derived CDR1 and CDR2 are SGHTA and FQGNSA.

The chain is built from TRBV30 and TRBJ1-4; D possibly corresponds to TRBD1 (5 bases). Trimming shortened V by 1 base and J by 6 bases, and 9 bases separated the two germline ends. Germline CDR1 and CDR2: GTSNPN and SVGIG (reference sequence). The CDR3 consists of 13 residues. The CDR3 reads CAWSAGLDEKLFF. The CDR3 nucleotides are TGTGCCTGGAGTGCGGGGCTTGATGAAAAACTGTTTTTT.

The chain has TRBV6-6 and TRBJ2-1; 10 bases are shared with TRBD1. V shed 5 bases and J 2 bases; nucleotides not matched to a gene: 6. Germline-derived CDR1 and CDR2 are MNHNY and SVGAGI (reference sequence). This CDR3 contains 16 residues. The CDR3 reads CASSQTGTGAYNEQFF. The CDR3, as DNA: TGTGCCAGCAGTCAAACCGGGACAGGGGCCTACAATGAGCAGTTCTTC.

CDR3 sequence: CASSWGAEAFF. The CDR3 bases are TGTGCCAGCAGCTGGGGAGCTGAAGCTTTCTTT. This chain links TRBV7-2 with TRBJ1-1; D is ambiguous. CDR3 length: 11 residues. V was clipped by 4 bases and J by 6 bases, with 6 bases between them. Germline-derived CDR1 and CDR2 are SGHTA and FQGNSA.

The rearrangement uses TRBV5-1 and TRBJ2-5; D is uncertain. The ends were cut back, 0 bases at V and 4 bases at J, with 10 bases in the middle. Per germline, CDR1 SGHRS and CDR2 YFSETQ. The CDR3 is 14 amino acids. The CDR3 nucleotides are TGCGCCAGCAGCTTGGTTTTGTTGAGAGAGACCCAGTACTTC. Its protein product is CASSLVLLRETQYF.

CDR3 region: CSVEGQSPTGYTF. In DNA, the CDR3 is TGCAGCGTCGAGGGACAGTCCCCGACTGGCTACACCTTC. This chain links TRBV29-1 with TRBJ1-2; TRBD1 matches 7 bases. In germline, CDR1 is SQVTM, CDR2 ANQGSEA. With V trimmed by 6 bases and J by 7 bases, 11 bases remained unmatched. The CDR3 loop spans 13 amino acids.

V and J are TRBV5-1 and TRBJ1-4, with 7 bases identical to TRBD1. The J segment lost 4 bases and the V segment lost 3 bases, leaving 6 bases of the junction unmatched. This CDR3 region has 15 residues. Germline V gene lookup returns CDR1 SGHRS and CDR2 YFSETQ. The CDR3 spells CASSSTGDYNEKLFF. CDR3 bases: TGCGCCAGCAGCTCCACAGGGGACTATAATGAAAAACTGTTTTTT. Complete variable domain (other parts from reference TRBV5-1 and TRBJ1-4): KAGVTQTPRYLIKTRGQQVTLSCSPISGHRSVSWYQQTPGQGLQFLFEYFSETQRNKGNFPGRFSGRQFSNSRSEMNVSTLELGDSALYLCASSSTGDYNEKLFFGSGTQLSVL.

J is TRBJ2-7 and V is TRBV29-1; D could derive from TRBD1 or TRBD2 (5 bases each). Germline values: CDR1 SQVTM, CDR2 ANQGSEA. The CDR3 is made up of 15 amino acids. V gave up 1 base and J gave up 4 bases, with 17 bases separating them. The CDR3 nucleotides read TGCAGCGTTGAAGTTCCAGGGCGGGCCGAATACGAGCAGTACTTC. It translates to CSVEVPGRAEYEQYF.